This is a list of T cell receptor beta chains from one sample in a study of graft-versus-host responses after intestinal transplantation. Data came from immunoSEQ multiplex PCR; TCRdb stores just in-frame clones and leaves some out. The sample has fewer than 30,000 clones; more than 85% are singletons. Source: PBMCs, taken approximately ten weeks after intestinal transplant. These receptor sequences come from a human patient who received an intestinal transplant, so some T cells may come from the graft donor. CDR3s include the opening cysteine and the closing phenylalanine or tryptophan. A D gene is named only where the DNA matches it firmly. Rows may omit the clone size; those that give it use once, few, many or a size class.

D: .
J: TRBJ1-1
size: .
V: TRBV11-3
CDR3: CASSLSRLNTEAFF
DNA: TGTGCCAGCAGCTTATCCAGACTCAACACTGAAGCTTTCTTT

D: .
J: TRBJ2-2
size: .
V: TRBV5-4
CDR3: CASSLDARGGRNTGELFF
DNA: TGTGCCAGCAGCCTTGATGCTCGCGGGGGCCGGAACACCGGGGAGCTGTTTTTT

D: TRBD2
J: TRBJ2-1
size: once
V: TRBV11-2
CDR3: CASAQLGAGGIEQFF
DNA: TGTGCCAGCGCACAACTGGGAGCGGGAGGTATTGAGCAGTTCTTC

D: .
J: TRBJ1-1
size: .
V: TRBV18
CDR3: CASSPVTMNTEAFF
DNA: TGTGCCAGCTCACCCGTTACTATGAACACTGAAGCTTTCTTT

D: .
J: TRBJ2-1
size: .
V: TRBV7-2
CDR3: CASSYTSEPYNEQFF
DNA: TGTGCCAGCAGCTACACTAGTGAACCCTACAATGAGCAGTTCTTC

D: .
J: TRBJ2-7
size: .
V: TRBV5-1
CDR3: CASSLLVAGPPAEQYF
DNA: TGCGCCAGCAGCTTGCTTGTGGCGGGACCACCAGCCGAGCAGTACTTC

D: .
J: TRBJ1-1
size: .
V: TRBV7-2
CDR3: CASSLGRGLNTEAFF
DNA: TGTGCCAGCAGCTTAGGTCGGGGCCTGAACACTGAAGCTTTCTTT

D: .
J: TRBJ1-1
size: few
V: TRBV2
CDR3: CASREGRSNTEAFF
DNA: TGTGCCAGCAGAGAGGGACGGTCGAACACTGAAGCTTTCTTT

D: .
J: TRBJ1-5
size: .
V: TRBV5-6
CDR3: CASSSSGRVGQPQHF
DNA: TGTGCCAGCAGCTCTTCGGGTAGGGTGGGTCAGCCCCAGCATTTT

D: TRBD1
J: TRBJ1-5
size: .
V: TRBV4-3
CDR3: CASSPRYQDRGLYQPQHF
DNA: TGCGCCAGCAGCCCACGATACCAGGACAGGGGACTCTATCAGCCCCAGCATTTT

D: .
J: TRBJ2-3
size: .
V: TRBV7-8
CDR3: CASSQSYTDTQYF
DNA: TGTGCCAGCAGCCAATCATACACAGATACGCAGTATTTT

D: .
J: TRBJ2-7
size: .
V: TRBV19
CDR3: CASSIDPGQYYEQYF
DNA: TGTGCCAGTAGTATAGACCCAGGACAGTACTACGAGCAGTACTTC

D: .
J: TRBJ2-7
size: .
V: TRBV27
CDR3: CASSLIRNRDLLYKQYF
DNA: TGTGCCAGCAGTTTAATTCGGAACCGGGACCTTCTTTACAAGCAGTACTTC

D: .
J: TRBJ1-5
size: once
V: TRBV25-1
CDR3: CASSGGAQPQHF
DNA: TGTGCCAGCAGTGGGGGGGCCCAGCCCCAGCATTTT

D: TRBD1
J: TRBJ2-1
size: .
V: TRBV10-3
CDR3: CAISPSACGQGKGNEQFF
DNA: TGTGCCATCAGTCCCTCGGCATGCGGACAGGGGAAAGGCAATGAGCAGTTCTTC

D: .
J: TRBJ1-6
size: .
V: TRBV19
CDR3: CASSPDRLGNSPLHF
DNA: TGTGCCAGTAGCCCGGACCGCTTGGGGAATTCACCCCTCCACTTT

D: TRBD1
J: TRBJ1-1
size: .
V: TRBV14
CDR3: CASSQGQGRGTEAFF
DNA: TGTGCCAGCAGCCAAGGACAGGGAAGGGGGACTGAAGCTTTCTTT

D: TRBD2
J: TRBJ2-1
size: .
V: TRBV5-1
CDR3: CASSLQGTSAYNEQFF
DNA: TGCGCCAGCAGCTTGCAGGGGACTAGCGCCTACAATGAGCAGTTCTTC

D: TRBD1
J: TRBJ2-1
size: .
V: TRBV19
CDR3: CASSAAPQGHGNEQFF
DNA: TGTGCCAGTAGCGCGGCCCCACAGGGGCATGGCAATGAGCAGTTCTTC

D: .
J: TRBJ1-4
size: .
V: TRBV7-9
CDR3: CASSLLSDSPNEKLFF
DNA: TGTGCCAGCAGCTTATTGTCGGACAGCCCTAATGAAAAACTGTTTTTT

D: .
J: TRBJ1-1
size: .
V: TRBV7-2
CDR3: CASSAGTTEAFF
DNA: TGTGCCAGCAGCGCCGGGACCACTGAAGCTTTCTTT

D: .
J: TRBJ1-6
size: .
V: TRBV2
CDR3: CASTSGGYDSPLHF
DNA: TGTGCCAGCACCTCGGGGGGCTATGATTCACCCCTCCACTTT

D: .
J: TRBJ1-1
size: .
V: TRBV6-5
CDR3: CASSYQGLSTEAFF
DNA: TGTGCCAGCAGTTACCAGGGGTTAAGCACTGAAGCTTTCTTT

D: TRBD1
J: TRBJ1-3
size: .
V: TRBV10-3
CDR3: CAISGDREKTIYF
DNA: TGTGCCATCAGTGGGGACAGGGAGAAGACCATATATTTT